Shown below are 5 T cell receptor beta chains from a single sample sequenced in a study of cytotoxic CD8 clonotypes in ibrutinib-treated CLL. Some clones are missing from TCRdb's copy, which holds only in-frame ones; the method was immunoSEQ multiplex PCR. The sample carries about 130,000 clones, around 80% recorded once. The material sequenced was PBMCs, taken after 12 months of ibrutinib treatment. Receptors were obtained from a human donor with chronic lymphocytic leukemia.

The chain employs TRBV5-4 and TRBJ2-7, with unresolved D. V was shortened by 1 base and J by 5 bases, with 13 bases between the two germline ends. Germline V gene data show CDR1 as SGHNT and CDR2 as YYREEE (reference sequence). The CDR3 runs to 14 residues. DNA for the CDR3: TGTGCCAGCAGCTTGATCCGGGCCCGGGACGAGCAGTACTTC. Translation: CASSLIRARDEQYF.

The chain recombines TRBV5-1 with TRBJ2-1; weak D call: TRBD1 (6 bases). V lost 4 bases, J lost 5 bases, and 16 bases lay in between. Germline V lookup: CDR1 SGHRS, CDR2 YFSETQ. This CDR3 spans 15 amino acids. The CDR3 DNA sequence: TGCGCCAGCAGCCAGGTGCAGGGGTTTGACAATGAGCAGTTCTTC. It is translated as CASSQVQGFDNEQFF.

The sample holds one count of this clone. The chain has TRBV5-3 and TRBJ2-7; D possibly corresponds to TRBD2 (5 bases). TRBV5-3 is flagged as an ORF with uncertain function. V shed 3 bases and J shed 2 bases, with 15 bases lying between them. The CDR3 extends over 15 amino acids. In nucleotides, the CDR3 is TGTGCCAGAAGCTCACCCCGGACTGGCACCTACGAGCAGTACTTC. This gives the protein CARSSPRTGTYEQYF.

This chain joins TRBV6-1 and TRBJ2-3, with TRBD2 matching 8 bases. Per germline, CDR1 MNHNS and CDR2 SASEGT. The CDR3 is 13 amino acids. J lost 4 bases, V lost 8 bases, and 5 bases had no gene match. The CDR3, as DNA: TGTGCCAGCGGGGGCGGGAGGTCAGATACGCAGTATTTT. This gives the protein CASGGGRSDTQYF.

Note on this clone: Within the sample, other DNA sequences also encode this same CDR3. V usage is TRBV6-5 and J usage is TRBJ1-5; D remains ambiguous. The CDR3 length is 14 residues. V shed 5 bases and J shed 0 bases, with 8 bases lying between them. CDR1 and CDR2 (germline): MNHEY, SVGAGI. As DNA, the CDR3 is TGTGCCAGCAGTCGACACGATAGCAATCAGCCCCAGCATTTT. It is translated as CASSRHDSNQPQHF.